Shown below are 21 T cell receptor beta chains from a single sample sequenced in a study of blood T cell repertoires in COVID-19. Clones were read by immunoSEQ multiplex PCR, and TCRdb kept only the in-frame ones, dropping some. The data show 40,000 or so clones, roughly 89% seen once. Sequencing input: peripheral blood. These receptors all stem from a man in his forties or fifties with active COVID-19.

V is TRBV19 and J is TRBJ2-2; 13 bases agree with TRBD2. V shed 5 bases, J shed 6 bases, and the junction held 3 bases outside the gene matches. CDR3 length: 15 amino acids. Germline loops: CDR1 LNHDA, CDR2 SQIVND (reference sequence). In nucleotides, the CDR3 is TGTGCCAGTAGTTCGGGACTAGCGGGATCCGGGGAGCTGTTTTTT. Protein: CASSSGLAGSGELFF.

The chain couples TRBV7-2 to TRBJ2-3, with D possibly being TRBD2 (5 bases). The CDR3 loop spans 13 amino acids. CDR1 is SGHTA and CDR2 is FQGNSA in the germline V gene. The germline V and J ends were trimmed by 1 base and 6 bases, with 8 bases remaining between them. CDR3 sequence: CASSLGGSDTQYF. The CDR3 DNA sequence: TGTGCCAGCAGCTTAGGAGGGAGTGATACGCAGTATTTT.

The chain joins TRBV10-3 to TRBJ2-7, with 7 bases matching TRBD1. The CDR3 has 14 residues. After removal of 6 bases from V and 6 bases from J, the junction contained 11 bases not matched to a gene. In germline, CDR1 is ENHRY, CDR2 SYGVKD. The DNA of the CDR3 is TGTGCCATCAGCCTTGACAGGGAGTTTGGCGAGCAGTACTTC. Translation gives CAISLDREFGEQYF.

This chain joins TRBV6-6 and TRBJ2-5; D is ambiguous. V gave up 5 bases and J gave up 2 bases, with 9 bases separating them. The CDR3 covers 13 residues. Germline CDR1 reads MNHNY; CDR2 reads SVGAGI (reference sequence). Here the CDR3 reads CASSPAAQETQYF. Written as DNA, the CDR3 is TGTGCCAGCAGTCCGGCGGCACAAGAGACCCAGTACTTC.

The sample holds one count of this clone. The CDR3 nucleotides read TGTGCCAGTAGTATAGGGGACAAAGGGACTGAAGCTTTCTTT. Translation: CASSIGDKGTEAFF. This rearrangement joins TRBV19 to TRBJ1-1, with TRBD1 as a possible D gene (6 bases). Deletions cut 1 base from V and 5 bases from J, with 11 bases between. This CDR3 contains 14 residues. Germline V gene lookup returns CDR1 LNHDA and CDR2 SQIVND (reference sequence).

This rearrangement joins TRBV3-1 (or the pseudogene TRBV3-2) to TRBJ2-1; 8 nucleotides line up with TRBD2. Trimming took 0 bases from V and 8 from J; bases not matched to a gene: 12. Germline loops: CDR1 LGHDT, CDR2 YNNKEL (reference sequence). The CDR3 totals 17 residues. The CDR3 here is CASSQEVTGRAGDEQFF. In DNA form, the CDR3 reads TGTGCCAGCAGCCAAGAAGTGACCGGGAGGGCCGGGGATGAGCAGTTCTTC.

The rearrangement uses TRBV7-9 and TRBJ2-3; D gene ambiguous. The CDR3 has 14 amino acids. Germline lookup yields CDR1 SEHNR and CDR2 FQNEAQ (reference sequence). Trimming took 6 bases from V and 6 from J, leaving 16 bases between them. This CDR3 reads CASSPRRPVDTQYF. DNA of the CDR3: TGTGCCAGCAGTCCTCGGAGACCAGTGGATACGCAGTATTTT.

V usage is TRBV10-3 and J usage is TRBJ2-7, with 10 bases fitting TRBD1. The CDR3 spans 13 residues. Trimming removed 10 bases from V and 5 bases from J; junction bases left unmatched: 8. Germline V gene data show CDR1 as ENHRY and CDR2 as SYGVKD. CDR3 bases: TGTGCCACCTCGACAGGGGGCGAACACGAGCAGTACTTC. It encodes CATSTGGEHEQYF.

This sequence joins TRBV18 and TRBJ1-2, with D unclear. Germline CDR1 reads KGHSH; CDR2 reads LQKENI. Trimming took off 6 bases at V and 8 bases at J, with 16 bases between the two ends. CDR3 length: 13 amino acids. The CDR3 region is CASSLRPEGGYTF. The CDR3 coding sequence is TGTGCCAGCTCCCTACGTCCGGAGGGCGGCTACACCTTC.

This chain links TRBV30 with TRBJ1-5; tentative D call: TRBD1 (5 bases). The germline gives CDR1 GTSNPN, CDR2 SVGIG (reference sequence). The CDR3 extends over 14 amino acids. Trimming pared 2 bases from V and 9 bases from J, leaving 17 bases between. CDR3 DNA: TGTGCCTGGAGTCGCAACGGGGGGAAGGCGCCCCAGCATTTT. Translation: CAWSRNGGKAPQHF.

CDR3 sequence reads: CASSAAQSMYNEQFF. CDR3 sequence (DNA): TGTGCCAGCAGCGCTGCACAATCCATGTACAATGAGCAGTTCTTC. This chain connects TRBV6-5 to TRBJ2-1; unclear D gene. Trimming removed 6 bases from V and 4 bases from J, with 16 bases in between. Looked up from germline, CDR1 is MNHEY and CDR2 is SVGAGI. CDR3 length: 15 amino acids.

The gene calls are TRBV24-1 and TRBJ2-5, with TRBD1 matching over 8 bases. CDR1 KGHDR and CDR2 SFDVKD come from the germline V gene. This CDR3 has 17 amino acids. J gave up 1 base and V 3 bases, and 9 bases lay outside the gene matches. The CDR3 nucleotides read TGTGCCACCAGTGATCACCCCCGGGACAGGTCCCAAGAGACCCAGTACTTC. Its translation is CATSDHPRDRSQETQYF.

The gene calls are TRBV6-5 and TRBJ2-3, with D maybe TRBD2 (6 bases). Trimming pared 4 bases from V and 4 bases from J, leaving 12 bases between. Germline CDR1 reads MNHEY; CDR2 reads SVGAGI. This CDR3 contains 14 residues. The CDR3, as DNA: TGTGCCAGCAGTTTCGGAGGGCCCGCAGATACGCAGTATTTT. Translation: CASSFGGPADTQYF.

CDR3 sequence reads: CASSPGVSETQYF. The CDR3 DNA sequence: TGTGCCAGCAGCCCGGGAGTATCCGAGACCCAGTACTTC. The chain joins TRBV7-3 to TRBJ2-5, with D perhaps matching TRBD2 (6 bases). Germline CDR1 is SGHTA and CDR2 is FQGTGA. Trimming cost V 5 bases and J 5 bases, with 12 bases left between them. The length of the CDR3 is 13 residues.

This chain uses TRBV9 with TRBJ2-7; D not resolved. The CDR3 length is 14 residues. V dropped 0 bases and J dropped 4 bases, with 11 bases sitting between them. Germline V gene lookup returns CDR1 SGDLS and CDR2 YYNGEE. CDR3 bases: TGTGCCAGCAGCGTAGATGAGAGAGCATACGAGCAGTACTTC. It translates to CASSVDERAYEQYF.

The chain employs TRBV7-6 and TRBJ2-5; a possible D gene is TRBD2 (6 bases). Germline V CDR1 and CDR2: SGHVS, FNYEAQ. CDR3 size: 15 residues. Between the trimmed V and J ends, which lost 1 base and 7 bases, there was a span of 16 bases. CDR3 nucleotides: TGTGCCAGCAGCTTAGTAATAGCGGCAGAGACGACCCAGTACTTC. Its translation is CASSLVIAAETTQYF.

V usage is TRBV28 and J usage is TRBJ2-2; the D gene is possibly TRBD1 (6 bases). V shed 3 bases and J shed 7 bases, with 12 bases lying between them. Germline loops: CDR1 MDHEN, CDR2 SYDVKM. The CDR3 runs to 14 residues. The CDR3 is CASSFFSGDGELFF. The CDR3 DNA follows: TGTGCCAGCAGTTTTTTCTCAGGGGACGGGGAGCTGTTTTTT.

V gene TRBV30 combines with J gene TRBJ2-5; 12 positions agree with TRBD2. V lost 2 bases and J lost 2; bases outside the gene matches: 6. The CDR3 has 16 amino acids. Per the germline V gene, CDR1 is GTSNPN and CDR2 is SVGIG (reference sequence). For the CDR3, the DNA is TGTGCCTGGAGTCCTGGCCTAGCGGGAGGGCAAGAGACCCAGTACTTC. The encoded protein is CAWSPGLAGGQETQYF. Using reference TRBV30 and TRBJ2-5 for the parts outside the CDR3, the full variable domain is SQTIHQWPATLVQPVGSPLSLECTVEGTSNPNLYWYRQAAGRGLQLLFYSVGIGQISSEVPQNLSASRPQDRQFILSSKKLLLSDSGFYLCAWSPGLAGGQETQYFGPGTRLLVL.

The J gene is TRBJ2-1, the V gene TRBV12-3 or TRBV12-4; D remains unclear. The germline V and J ends were trimmed by 4 bases and 9 bases, with 13 bases remaining between them. There are 13 residues in the CDR3. The CDR3 here is CASSWLGVGEQFF. DNA of the CDR3: TGTGCCAGCAGTTGGCTAGGCGTAGGTGAGCAGTTCTTC.

V and J are TRBV2 and TRBJ1-5; possibly TRBD1 for D (5 bases). The germline CDR1 and CDR2 sequences are SNHLY and FYNNEI. Trimming cost V 9 bases and J 3 bases, with 18 bases left between them. This CDR3 is 15 amino acids long. The CDR3: CARPWRQNLNQPQHF. The CDR3 DNA follows: TGTGCCAGACCCTGGAGACAGAACCTCAATCAGCCCCAGCATTTT.

The chain carries TRBV28 and TRBJ2-2; 8 bases map to TRBD2. The ends lost 1 base at V and 2 bases at J; junction bases unmatched: 6. Per germline, CDR1 MDHEN and CDR2 SYDVKM. CDR3 length: 17 residues. The chain's CDR3 is CASSLYGAGVNTGELFF. The CDR3 DNA sequence: TGTGCCAGCAGTTTATACGGAGCGGGAGTCAACACCGGGGAGCTGTTTTTT.